The rows below give T cell receptor beta chains drawn from one sample of a study of cytomegalovirus exposure and HLA in healthy donors. Assay used: immunoSEQ multiplex PCR; TCRdb lists only in-frame clones, some missing. The repertoire has around 220,000 clones, 75% to 80% of them found once; the top ten carry 1.5% to 2%. Sequenced: PBMCs. Receptor source: a man between 18 and 29 years old in good health and CMV-seronegative. Each CDR3 is given with its conserved first and last residue. D genes are given only for firm matches. Rows give clone size only sometimes, using once, few, many, or a class for an expanded clone.

D gene	clone size	V gene	J gene	CDR3 DNA	CDR3 protein
TRBD1	-	TRBV9	TRBJ2-1	TGTGCCAGCAGCGTCACTCCGACAGGGGACAATGAGCAGTTCTTC	CASSVTPTGDNEQFF
-	-	TRBV7-2	TRBJ1-1	TGTGCCAGCAGCCCATTGACAACCGGCACTGAAGCTTTCTTT	CASSPLTTGTEAFF
-	-	TRBV20-1	TRBJ2-2	TGCAGTGCTCCCCGACAGTCCGGGCTGTTTTTT	CSAPRQSGLFF
-	once	TRBV9	TRBJ2-5	TGTGCCAGCAGCGTAGGCGGGACTCATGGGGGAGAGACCCAGTACTTC	CASSVGGTHGGETQYF
TRBD1	few	TRBV5-1	TRBJ2-1	TGCGCCAGCAGCTTCCAGGGGGATGACAATGAGCAGTTCTTC	CASSFQGDDNEQFF
TRBD1	once	TRBV30	TRBJ1-1	TGTGCCTGGAGCATGACAGGGGACACTGAAGCTTTCTTT	CAWSMTGDTEAFF
-	-	TRBV13	TRBJ1-1	TGTGCCAGCAGCCTAGGGGGTACAGGGAACACTGAAGCTTTCTTT	CASSLGGTGNTEAFF
-	-	TRBV9	TRBJ2-3	TGTGCCAGCAGCGTAACTCTAGCGACGTCAGATACGCAGTATTTT	CASSVTLATSDTQYF
-	-	TRBV5-1	TRBJ1-1	TGCGCCAGCAGCTTGTCCCCGACGGACGGGGTGGGTGAAGCTTTCTTT	CASSLSPTDGVGEAFF
TRBD1	few	TRBV4-3	TRBJ2-2	TGCGCCAGCAGCCCACCGGACAGGGGGAACACCGGGGAGCTGTTTTTT	CASSPPDRGNTGELFF
-	once	TRBV13	TRBJ2-3	TGTGCCAGCAGCTTAAGTGAGGGATCTAACACAGATACGCAGTATTTT	CASSLSEGSNTDTQYF
-	-	TRBV30	TRBJ1-2	TGTGCCTGGAGTTCCCAGGGCCAGTCCTATGGCTACACCTTC	CAWSSQGQSYGYTF
-	-	TRBV25-1	TRBJ1-4	TGTGCCAGCAGTGGCCAGACAGGAAACAATGAAAAACTGTTTTTT	CASSGQTGNNEKLFF
TRBD1	-	TRBV19	TRBJ2-7	TGTGCCAGTAGTCCTAGACAGGGAGCCGGCGAGCAGTACTTC	CASSPRQGAGEQYF
-	-	TRBV5-4	TRBJ2-7	TGTGCCAGCAGCTTCGGTCCCCAAACTAGCTCCTACGAGCAGTACTTC	CASSFGPQTSSYEQYF
TRBD2	-	TRBV25-1	TRBJ2-5	TGTGCCAGCAGTGACCGACTAGGGACTAGCGGGAGTCAGACCCAGTACTTC	CASSDRLGTSGSQTQYF
-	-	TRBV7-2	TRBJ2-5	TGTGCCAGCAGCCCCCAGACAGTACAAGAGACCCAGTACTTC	CASSPQTVQETQYF
-	-	TRBV15	TRBJ1-2	TGTGCCACCAGCAGTCCCGAGCGGGGGTTTAATGGCTACACCTTC	CATSSPERGFNGYTF
TRBD1	-	TRBV11-3	TRBJ1-1	TGTGCCAGCAGCTTGTCGGGGGGACAGGGTGAGACTGAAGCTTTCTTT	CASSLSGGQGETEAFF
-	-	TRBV7-2	TRBJ1-3	TGTGCCAGCAGCTTCGGAGAGATAGTCGGAAACACCATATATTTT	CASSFGEIVGNTIYF
-	-	TRBV18	TRBJ1-1	TGTGCCAGCTCACCACTGGAGGACAGCTTCACTGAAGCTTTCTTT	CASSPLEDSFTEAFF
-	-	TRBV7-2	TRBJ1-2	TGTGCCAGCAGCTTAGGGGAGCACCTAAGGGGGGGCTACACCTTC	CASSLGEHLRGGYTF
TRBD2	-	TRBV7-9	TRBJ2-3	TGTTCCAGCAGCTTATTAGTCGGGCGGGAGCTTGGCGATACGCAGTATTTT	CSSSLLVGRELGDTQYF
TRBD2	-	TRBV9	TRBJ2-3	TGTGCCAGCAGCGTTGGGACTAGCGGGAGGACAGATACGCAGTATTTT	CASSVGTSGRTDTQYF
-	-	TRBV29-1	TRBJ2-3	TGCAGCGTTGCAGGGGTAGATACGCAGTATTTT	CSVAGVDTQYF